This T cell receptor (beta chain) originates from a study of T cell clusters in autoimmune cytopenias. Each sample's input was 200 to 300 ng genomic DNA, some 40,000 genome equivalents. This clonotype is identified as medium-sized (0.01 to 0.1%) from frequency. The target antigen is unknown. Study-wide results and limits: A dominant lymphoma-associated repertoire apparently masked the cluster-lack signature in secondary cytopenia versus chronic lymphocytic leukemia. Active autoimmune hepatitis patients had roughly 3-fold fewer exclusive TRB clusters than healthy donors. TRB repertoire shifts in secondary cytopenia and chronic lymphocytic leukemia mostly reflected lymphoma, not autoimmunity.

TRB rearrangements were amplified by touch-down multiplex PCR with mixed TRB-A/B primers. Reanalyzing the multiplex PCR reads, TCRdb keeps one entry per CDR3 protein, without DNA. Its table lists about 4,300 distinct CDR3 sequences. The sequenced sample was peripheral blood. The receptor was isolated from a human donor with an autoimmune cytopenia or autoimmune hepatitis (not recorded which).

The CDR3 sequence is CASSPPLGRAEKLFF. This chain connects TRBV18 to TRBJ1-4. CDR1 and CDR2 (germline): KGHSH, LQKENI. The CDR3 sequence is 15 residues long.